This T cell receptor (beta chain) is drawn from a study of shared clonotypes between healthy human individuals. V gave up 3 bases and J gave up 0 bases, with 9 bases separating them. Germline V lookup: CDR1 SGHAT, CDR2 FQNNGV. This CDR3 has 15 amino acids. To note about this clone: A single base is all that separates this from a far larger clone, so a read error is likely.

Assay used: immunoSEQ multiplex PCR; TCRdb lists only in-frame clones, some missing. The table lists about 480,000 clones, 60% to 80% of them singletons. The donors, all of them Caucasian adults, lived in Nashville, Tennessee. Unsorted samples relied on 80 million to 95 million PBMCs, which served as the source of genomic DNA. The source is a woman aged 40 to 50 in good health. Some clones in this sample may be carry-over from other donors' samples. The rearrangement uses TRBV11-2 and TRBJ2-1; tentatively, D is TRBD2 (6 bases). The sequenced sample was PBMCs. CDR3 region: CASSFSGSSYNEQFF. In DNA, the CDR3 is TGTGCCAGCAGCTTTAGCGGAAGCTCCTACAATGAGCAGTTCTTC.